This T cell receptor (beta chain) was profiled in a study of blood T cells in healthy people across ages. General study findings and limits: No conclusive comparison of naive versus antigen-experienced cells was possible with unsorted PBMCs. The long-lived group displayed more naive CD4+ cells, plus higher diversity, than the aged donors did. Per-million-T-cell TCR beta diversity fell roughly linearly with age.

The J segment lost 3 bases and the V segment lost 3 bases, leaving 6 bases of the junction unmatched. This CDR3 is 15 amino acids long. The germline V gene encodes CDR1 GTSNPN and CDR2 SVGIG (reference sequence). Note on this clonotype: The antigen is not known.

Together with a sample-barcoded 5' primer, a J-beta primer mix was included in a second PCR lasting roughly 6 to 12 cycles. TCRdb re-analysed the 5' RACE reads in MiXCR, keeping a single row per CDR3 protein. Of about 750,000 distinct CDR3 sequences in the sample, roughly 50% were seen once. The clonotype comes from a man of 80 years or more in good health. This chain uses TRBV30 with TRBJ1-1; TRBD1 aligns across 11 bases. Material: blood. The CDR3 nucleotides are TGTGCCTGGAGACCGGACAGGGGGCAGTACACTGAAGCTTTCTTT. This encodes CAWRPDRGQYTEAFF.